The T cell receptor beta chain under discussion was sequenced for a study of T-cell memory formation after mild COVID-19. Background on the study: TCR clusters were mostly confined to one donor each. Findings and caveats of the study: Pre-infection memory showed some responding clones, and this suggested that cross-reactive memory joined.

On this clonotype itself: Its antigen remains unknown.

MiXCR, applied by TCRdb to the 5' RACE reads, yields one record per CDR3 protein. Of hundreds of thousands of distinct CDR3 sequences in the sample, more than 15% are singletons; the top ten hold 20% to 25%. Losses at the gene ends were 5 bases for V and 4 bases for J; bases not matched to a gene: 5. The germline gives CDR1 SGHTA, CDR2 FQGNSA. CDR3 length: 15 residues. The chain has TRBV7-2 and TRBJ2-1; 10 nucleotides line up with TRBD2. The TCR comes from a man aged 18 to 29 who had mild COVID-19 (a few samples of this study predate the infection). Cell type and time point are not known. Specimen: PBMCs or a T cell subset sorted from them (not recorded which). Here the CDR3 reads CASSRGTSEYNEQFF. The CDR3 DNA reads as TGTGCCAGCAGCCGTGGGACTAGCGAGTACAATGAGCAGTTCTTC.